This TCR beta chain was identified during a study of molecular identifiers for immune sequencing clone quantification. The wider study: In replicates, RNA taken from about 19,000 or 110,000 naive CD8 cells was divided five ways, and four portions underwent sequencing.

This CDR3 comprises 13 residues. The V gene's germline CDR1 is SEHNR and CDR2 FQNEAQ (reference sequence). Trimming removed 3 bases at V and 3 bases at J, with 9 bases between. This clonotype appeared many times. The sorting of naive CD8 T cells used the CD8+CD4-CCR7+CD45RA+ phenotype. TCRdb re-called the PCR reads through MiXCR, storing one row per CDR3 protein. The table records 300,000 to 400,000 distinct CDR3 sequences, over 20% of them present only once. This TCR derives from a human donor in good health. Some libraries in this study had Jurkat cell RNA spiked in. The chain combines TRBV7-9 with TRBJ2-7; tentative D call: TRBD2 (5 bases). Sequenced: naive CD8+ T cells from blood, with Jurkat cell RNA spiked in. As for subset: FACS-sorted CD8+CD4-CCR7+CD45RA+ naive T cells. The CDR3 bases are TGTGCCAGCAGCTTTCCGGGGAGCTACGAGCAGTACTTC. Its translation: CASSFPGSYEQYF.